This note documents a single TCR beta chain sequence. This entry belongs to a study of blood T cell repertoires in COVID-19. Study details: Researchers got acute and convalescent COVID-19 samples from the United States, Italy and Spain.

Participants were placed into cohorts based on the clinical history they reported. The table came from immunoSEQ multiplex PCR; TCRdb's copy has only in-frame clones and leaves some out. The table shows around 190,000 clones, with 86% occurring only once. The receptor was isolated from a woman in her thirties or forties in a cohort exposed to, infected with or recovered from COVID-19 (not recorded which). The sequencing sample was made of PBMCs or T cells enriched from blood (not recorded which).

CDR3 residues: CASSKTGLNTEAFF. The CDR3 region has the DNA TGTGCCAGCAGCAAGACAGGATTGAACACTGAAGCTTTCTTT. This chain connects TRBV13 to TRBJ1-1, with TRBD1 as a possible D gene (6 bases). The CDR3 covers 14 residues. V was clipped by 5 bases and J by 0 bases, with 10 bases between them. CDR1 PRHDT and CDR2 FYEKMQ come from the germline V gene (reference sequence).